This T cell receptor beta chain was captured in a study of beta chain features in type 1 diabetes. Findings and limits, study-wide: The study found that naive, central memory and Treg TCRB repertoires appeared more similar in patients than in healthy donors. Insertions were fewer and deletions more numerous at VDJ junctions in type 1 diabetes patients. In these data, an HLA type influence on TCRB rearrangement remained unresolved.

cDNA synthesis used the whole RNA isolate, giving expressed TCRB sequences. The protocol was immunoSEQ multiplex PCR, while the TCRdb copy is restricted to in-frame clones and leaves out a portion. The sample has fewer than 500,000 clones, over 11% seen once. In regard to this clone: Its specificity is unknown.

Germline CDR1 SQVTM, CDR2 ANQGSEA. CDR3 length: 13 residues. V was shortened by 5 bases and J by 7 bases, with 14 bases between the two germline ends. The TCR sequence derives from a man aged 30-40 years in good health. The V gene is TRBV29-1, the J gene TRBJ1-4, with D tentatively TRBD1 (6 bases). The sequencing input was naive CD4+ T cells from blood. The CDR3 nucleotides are TGCAGCGTTAGGAGGGGGTTTGGTGAAAAACTGTTTTTT. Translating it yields CSVRRGFGEKLFF.